This is a list of T cell receptor beta chains from one sample in a study of blood T cells in healthy people across ages. TCRdb called the 5' RACE reads again in MiXCR, with one record for every CDR3 protein. This table has roughly 1.5 million distinct CDR3 sequences, approximately 42% appearing once. Sequences were obtained from blood. The origin of the receptors is a woman in her late teens or twenties in good health. CDR3s include the opening cysteine and the closing phenylalanine or tryptophan. A D gene is named only where the DNA matches it firmly. Clone size is stated in some rows and not others, as once, few, many or a class when expanded.

j_call v_call clone_size d_call cdr3_nt cdr3_aa
TRBJ2-1 TRBV4-3 few NA TGCGCCAGCAGCCAAGACAACACCCGCTCGAGCTCCTACAATGAGCAGTTCTTC CASSQDNTRSSSYNEQFF
TRBJ2-7 TRBV28 many NA TGTGCCAGCAGCTCGCGCTACGAGCAGTACTTC CASSSRYEQYF
TRBJ2-1 TRBV21-1 few NA TGTGCCAGAGCCGGCTCCTACAATGAGCAGTTCTTC CARAGSYNEQFF
TRBJ1-1 TRBV5-1 NA NA TGCGCCAGCAGCTACAGGGTGCGAGACACTGAAGCTTTCTTT CASSYRVRDTEAFF
TRBJ2-6 TRBV7-6 NA NA TGTGCCAGCAGCGCTAGGGTTACGGCCGCTGGGGCCAACGTCCAGACTTTC CASSARVTAAGANVQTF
TRBJ1-2 TRBV29-1 NA NA TGCAGCGTTGACCGGGACGGCGAGAAGGGGTATGGCTACACCTTC CSVDRDGEKGYGYTF
TRBJ2-1 TRBV7-2 many NA TGTGCCAGCAGCTCCCTTAGCGGAAGCTACAATGAGCAGTTCTTC CASSSLSGSYNEQFF
TRBJ2-7 TRBV5-1 NA TRBD1 TGCGCCAGCAGCCAGCTAGCTACCGGGACAGGCATCTACGAGCAGTACTTC CASSQLATGTGIYEQYF
TRBJ1-5 TRBV6-1 NA NA TGTGCCAGCAGCTCCGGACACAGCGGTTCTAGCAATCAGCCCCAGCATTTT CASSSGHSGSSNQPQHF
TRBJ1-5 TRBV20-1 NA NA TGCAGTGCCGCGCGGCGGGTCAATCAGCCCCAGCATTTT CSAARRVNQPQHF
TRBJ2-3 TRBV4-3 NA NA TGCGCCAGCAGCCAAGAAACTTCCGATAATACGCAGTATTTT CASSQETSDNTQYF
TRBJ1-2 TRBV9 few NA TGTGCCAGCAGCGCGGACCTGGAGGGCTACACCTTC CASSADLEGYTF
TRBJ2-1 TRBV20-1 few TRBD1 TGCAGTGCTCCCTACAGGGGGAATGAGCAGTTCTTC CSAPYRGNEQFF
TRBJ1-2 TRBV12-3/TRBV12-4 NA NA TGTGCCAGCAGTTTAGCCACCGCTGATGGCTACACCTTC CASSLATADGYTF
TRBJ2-7 TRBV12-3/TRBV12-4 NA NA TGTGCCAGCAGTTTAGCATTCAGGGGACCCTACGAGCAGTACTTC CASSLAFRGPYEQYF
TRBJ1-4 TRBV7-8 NA NA TGTGCCAGCAGCCTCGGGGAGATAAATGAAAAACTGTTTTTT CASSLGEINEKLFF
TRBJ2-7 TRBV7-6 many TRBD2 TGTGCCAGCAGTGCGGGAACTAGCGGTACCTACGAGCAGTACTTC CASSAGTSGTYEQYF
TRBJ2-1 TRBV6-6 few TRBD2 TGTGCCAGCAGTCTACTAGCGGGCAAGGTGAATGAGCAGTTCTTC CASSLLAGKVNEQFF
TRBJ1-4 TRBV19 few NA TGTGCCAGTAGCCTCTACCCCGGGACCCGTTTAGGAAAACTGTTTTTT CASSLYPGTRLGKLFF
TRBJ1-1 TRBV6-1 NA TRBD1 TGTGCCAGCAGGGGGGACAGGGGGCCCACTGAAGCTTTCTTT CASRGDRGPTEAFF
TRBJ2-7 TRBV4-3 many NA TGTGCCAGCAGCCAAGAGCAGGGTTACGAGCAGTACTTC CASSQEQGYEQYF
TRBJ1-2 TRBV2 NA NA TGTGCCACCCCACGGCCCCGGGCTTACTATGGCTACACCTTC CATPRPRAYYGYTF
TRBJ2-6 TRBV25-1 NA NA TGTGCCAGCAGTGATCTAAGGGCATCTGGGGCCAACGTCCTGACTTTC CASSDLRASGANVLTF
TRBJ2-3 TRBV28 NA TRBD1 TGTGCCAGCAGTCTATCACAGGGGGCAACAGATACGCAGTATTTT CASSLSQGATDTQYF
TRBJ2-5 TRBV20-1 many TRBD2 TGCAGTGCTTGGTCTAGCGGGAGGAAAGGAGAGACCCAGTACTTC CSAWSSGRKGETQYF
TRBJ2-3 TRBV11-3 few TRBD1 TGTGCCAGCAGCTCGACAGGGGTCAGCACAGATACGCAGTATTTT CASSSTGVSTDTQYF
TRBJ2-7 TRBV5-1 few NA TGCGCCAGCAGCTTGGAACAGGGTCACGAGCAGTACTTC CASSLEQGHEQYF
TRBJ2-3 TRBV12-3/TRBV12-4 NA NA TGTGCCAGCACCATCGGGGCTAGCACAGATACGCAGTATTTT CASTIGASTDTQYF
TRBJ2-4 TRBV27 NA NA TGTGCCAGCAGTTTGGGGGGGCAAGGAAACATTCAGTACTTC CASSLGGQGNIQYF
TRBJ2-1 TRBV6-1 NA TRBD2 TGTGCCAGCAGTGAAGGGCGCGGGAGTTGGCATGAGCAGTTCTTC CASSEGRGSWHEQFF
TRBJ2-1 TRBV12-3/TRBV12-4 NA TRBD1 TGTGCCAGCAGTTCGGGACAGTACAATGAGCTGTTCTTC CASSSGQYNELFF
TRBJ1-2 TRBV7-9 NA NA TGTGCCAGCAGCGGCGGGAGGGTGGGGAACTATGGCTACACCTTC CASSGGRVGNYGYTF
TRBJ2-1 TRBV7-9 few NA TGTGCCAGCAGCTTAGGCGGTCCGAGTGAGCAGTTCTTC CASSLGGPSEQFF